The 20 T cell receptor beta chains presented below share a single source sample, sequenced in a study of CD8 T cells in Susac syndrome. Random-hexamer reverse transcription was applied to about 0.45 to 1 ug RNA. TCRdb re-analysed the immunoSEQ multiplex PCR reads in MiXCR, keeping a single row per CDR3 protein. The table lists 71,000 or so distinct CDR3 sequences, 93% of them singletons. Sequenced: CD4+ T cells from PBMCs. These receptors were obtained from a human donor with Susac syndrome.

The chain carries TRBV7-9 and TRBJ2-3, with TRBD2 matching over 14 bases. Germline V lookup: CDR1 SEHNR, CDR2 FQNEAQ (reference sequence). V trimming: 4 bases; J trimming: 4 bases; junction bases outside the gene matches: 4. The CDR3 spans 16 residues. CDR3 protein: CASSSGLAGVADTQYF. CDR3 sequence (DNA): TGTGCCAGCAGCTCGGGACTAGCGGGGGTGGCAGATACGCAGTATTTT.

This chain connects TRBV6-2 or TRBV6-3 to TRBJ1-5, with D perhaps matching TRBD1 (5 bases). This CDR3 contains 12 residues. The V gene's germline CDR1 is MNHEY and CDR2 SVGEGT. Trimming left V 5 bases short and J 10 bases short, with 12 bases between. CDR3 sequence: CASSGRGKPQHF. The CDR3 DNA reads as TGTGCCAGCAGTGGACGGGGGAAACCCCAGCATTTT.

The V call is TRBV28, the J call TRBJ2-5, with 8 nucleotides matching TRBD1. CDR3 length: 15 residues. The germline V gene encodes CDR1 MDHEN and CDR2 SYDVKM. Losses at the gene ends were 6 bases for V and 4 bases for J; bases not matched to a gene: 10. The CDR3 loop reads CASSMWAQGGETQYF. CDR3 sequence (DNA): TGTGCCAGCAGCATGTGGGCACAGGGGGGAGAGACCCAGTACTTC.

This chain links TRBV2 with TRBJ2-3; D not resolved. CDR1 and CDR2 from the germline V gene are SNHLY and FYNNEI. V was clipped by 2 bases and J by 7 bases, with 13 bases between them. The CDR3 runs 14 residues. The CDR3 loop reads CASSEPSIRHTQYF. Here the CDR3 DNA reads TGTGCCAGCAGTGAACCCTCAATCAGGCATACGCAGTATTTT.

The V call is TRBV3-1, the J call TRBJ2-5, with D uncertain. The CDR3 is 11 residues long. Germline CDR1 reads LGHDT; CDR2 reads YNNKEL (reference sequence). V was clipped by 0 bases and J by 6 bases, with 2 bases between them. The CDR3 here is CASSQEQTQYF. CDR3 sequence (DNA): TGTGCCAGCAGCCAAGAACAGACCCAGTACTTC.

The chain recombines TRBV20-1 with TRBJ2-3; D is unclear. The CDR3 sequence is 15 residues long. Germline CDR1 reads DFQATT; CDR2 reads SNEGSKA (reference sequence). V shed 5 bases and J shed 0 bases, with 15 bases lying between them. The CDR3 reads CSALSRATSTDTQYF. The CDR3 DNA reads as TGCAGTGCTCTCAGTCGGGCTACTAGCACAGATACGCAGTATTTT.

The V gene is TRBV28, the J gene TRBJ1-2, with D perhaps TRBD1 (5 bases). Trimming stripped 6 bases from V and 7 bases from J, with 18 bases between. Per germline, CDR1 MDHEN and CDR2 SYDVKM. The CDR3 has 14 residues. CDR3 in DNA: TGTGCCAGCAGGCCCCAGGCTTCGGGGGTTGGCTACACCTTC. Its protein is CASRPQASGVGYTF.

This chain links TRBV6-5 with TRBJ1-2; D remains unclear. CDR1 is MNHEY and CDR2 is SVGAGI in the germline V gene. The CDR3 runs 13 residues. Trimming cost V 0 bases and J 8 bases, with 10 bases left between them. The CDR3 is CASSYSGLLGYTF. CDR3 bases: TGTGCCAGCAGTTACTCAGGGTTGTTGGGCTACACCTTC.

The chain recombines TRBV20-1 with TRBJ1-5; TRBD1 might be the D (6 bases). Germline CDR1 is DFQATT and CDR2 is SNEGSKA (reference sequence). This CDR3 is built from 14 residues. Deletions cut 6 bases from V and 0 bases from J, with 12 bases between. The CDR3 bases are TGCAGTGCCATGGACAGTTATAGCAATCAGCCCCAGCATTTT. Amino acid sequence: CSAMDSYSNQPQHF.

J is TRBJ1-6 and V is TRBV28; D is uncertain. Trimming cost V 5 bases and J 9 bases, with 14 bases left between them. The germline gives CDR1 MDHEN, CDR2 SYDVKM. The CDR3 totals 14 residues. CDR3 in DNA: TGTGCCAGCAGTACGACCCCCGTAATTTCACCCCTCCACTTT. The encoded protein is CASSTTPVISPLHF. Filled out from reference TRBV28 and TRBJ1-6, the complete variable domain reads DVKVTQSSRYLVKRTGEKVFLECVQDMDHENMFWYRQDPGLGLRLIYFSYDVKMKEKGDIPEGYSVSREKKERFSLILESASTNQTSMYLCASSTTPVISPLHFGNGTRLTVT.

Note on this clonotype: A read error may produce the germline difference seen at one junction end. This chain connects TRBV7-7 to TRBJ2-7; 7 nucleotides match TRBD1. This CDR3 has 14 amino acids. CDR1 is SSHAT and CDR2 is FNYEAQ in the germline V gene (reference sequence). Here the CDR3 reads CASSLDRELGEQYF. In DNA, the CDR3 is TGTGCTAGCAGCTTAGACAGGGAGTTGGGAGAGCAGTACTTC.

The chain employs TRBV20-1 and TRBJ1-2, with D possibly being TRBD1 (5 bases). The ends were cut back, 5 bases at V and 4 bases at J, with 17 bases in the middle. Germline V gives CDR1 DFQATT, CDR2 SNEGSKA (reference sequence). This CDR3 contains 14 residues. The CDR3 DNA reads TGCAGTGCTCAACCGGGACCGCGGCCCTATGGCTACACCTTC. It specifies CSAQPGPRPYGYTF.

V gene TRBV30 combines with J gene TRBJ2-5, with D hard to call. This CDR3 region has 11 residues. V lost 0 bases to trimming and J lost 4 bases, with 3 bases between them. Germline CDR1 is GTSNPN and CDR2 is SVGIG (reference sequence). The CDR3 sequence is CAWSVGETQYF. DNA for the CDR3: TGTGCCTGGAGTGTGGGAGAGACCCAGTACTTC.

The J gene is TRBJ2-3, the V gene TRBV5-4; TRBD2 matches at 8 bases. The V segment lost 3 bases and the J segment 0 bases; nucleotides outside the gene matches: 18. The CDR3 contains 20 residues. Germline V lookup: CDR1 SGHNT, CDR2 YYREEE (reference sequence). The CDR3 loop reads CASSYPQRGTVARSTDTQYF. CDR3 DNA sequence: TGTGCCAGCAGCTACCCCCAGCGGGGGACCGTGGCGAGGAGCACAGATACGCAGTATTTT.

The chain combines TRBV7-2 with TRBJ1-6, with a weak D call TRBD1 (6 bases). Trimming pared 1 base from V and 7 bases from J, leaving 17 bases between. Germline V lookup: CDR1 SGHTA, CDR2 FQGNSA. The CDR3 contains 17 residues. As DNA, the CDR3 is TGTGCCAGCAGCTTAGTGCCCGCAGGGGAATCAAATTCACCCCTCCACTTT. As protein: CASSLVPAGESNSPLHF. Full variable domain (rest looked up from reference TRBV7-2 and TRBJ1-6): GAGVSQSPSNKVTEKGKDVELRCDPISGHTALYWYRQSLGQGLEFLIYFQGNSAPDKSGLPSDRFSAERTGGSVSTLTIQRTQQEDSAVYLCASSLVPAGESNSPLHFGNGTRLTVT.

The chain is built from TRBV28 and TRBJ1-2, with a weak D call TRBD1 (5 bases). The CDR3 totals 15 residues. V lost 5 bases and J 4 bases, leaving 17 bases between the germline ends. Germline V gene lookup returns CDR1 MDHEN and CDR2 SYDVKM. The CDR3 region has the DNA TGTGCCAGCAGTCCCCTCCAGGGTCTCGTCTATGGCTACACCTTC. Translation gives CASSPLQGLVYGYTF.

The chain employs TRBV5-4 and TRBJ2-3, with 8 bases identical to TRBD2. Losses at the gene ends were 0 bases for V and 1 base for J; bases not matched to a gene: 7. Germline-derived CDR1 and CDR2 are SGHNT and YYREEE (reference sequence). The CDR3 has 17 residues. In DNA, the CDR3 is TGTGCCAGCAGCTTGGGTCAGCGGGGGTTTCGCACAGATACGCAGTATTTT. Protein: CASSLGQRGFRTDTQYF. Full variable domain (missing parts from reference TRBV5-4 and TRBJ2-3): ETGVTQSPTHLIKTRGQQVTLRCSSQSGHNTVSWYQQALGQGPQFIFQYYREEENGRGNFPPRFSGLQFPNYSSELNVNALELDDSALYLCASSLGQRGFRTDTQYFGPGTRLTVL.

The chain has TRBV2 and TRBJ1-4; TRBD1 matches 8 bases. CDR1 SNHLY and CDR2 FYNNEI come from the germline V gene. This CDR3 spans 14 amino acids. Losses at the gene ends were 5 bases for V and 7 bases for J; bases not matched to a gene: 6. CDR3 sequence (DNA): TGTGCCAGCAGTCTAGGACAGGGAGGTGAAAAACTGTTTTTT. As protein: CASSLGQGGEKLFF.

The chain joins TRBV5-1 to TRBJ1-5, with D hard to call. The CDR3 sequence is 16 residues long. V lost 4 bases to trimming and J lost 2 bases, with 16 bases between them. Germline V gene lookup returns CDR1 SGHRS and CDR2 YFSETQ. CDR3 protein: CASSVQPTGGNQPQHF. In nucleotides, the CDR3 is TGCGCCAGCAGCGTCCAACCTACGGGCGGCAATCAGCCCCAGCATTTT.

This clonotype came up once. The rearrangement joins TRBV28 to TRBJ2-7; maybe TRBD2 (7 bases). The ends were cut back, 6 bases at V and 5 bases at J, with 11 bases in the middle. The CDR3 has 12 amino acids. Germline CDR1 MDHEN, CDR2 SYDVKM. CDR3 DNA sequence: TGTGCCAGCAGAGAGGGGGGGCACGAGCAGTACTTC. This encodes CASREGGHEQYF.